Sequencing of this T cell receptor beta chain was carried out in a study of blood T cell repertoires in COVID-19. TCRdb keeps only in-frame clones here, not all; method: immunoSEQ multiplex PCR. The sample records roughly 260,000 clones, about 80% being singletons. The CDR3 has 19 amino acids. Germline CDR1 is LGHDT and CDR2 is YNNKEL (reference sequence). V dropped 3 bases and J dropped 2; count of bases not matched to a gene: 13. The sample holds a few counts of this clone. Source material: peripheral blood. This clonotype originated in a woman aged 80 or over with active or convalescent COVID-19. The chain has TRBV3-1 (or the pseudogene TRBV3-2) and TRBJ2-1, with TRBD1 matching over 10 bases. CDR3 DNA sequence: TGTGCCAGCAGCCAGAATTACTTGACCGGGACAGGGGCCTACAATGAGCAGTTCTTC. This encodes CASSQNYLTGTGAYNEQFF.